A selection of T cell receptor beta chains follows, all from one sample in a study of CD4 T cells in relation to SARS-CoV-2 and coronaviruses. The antigens for these receptors are not known. Profiling relied on immunoSEQ multiplex PCR, and the TCRdb table lists in-frame clones only, not all of them. Counted here are fewer than 25,000 clones, around 76% occurring once; the ten biggest clones make up about 14%. The sequenced sample was CD4+ T cells from PBMCs, cultured in vitro. The receptors originated from a human donor in good health. Each CDR3 is given with its conserved first and last residue. D genes are given only for firm matches. Part of the rows lack a size; the others show once, few, many or a class for expanded clones.

size,J,D,V,DNA,CDR3
NA,TRBJ1-5,NA,TRBV19,TGTGCCAGTAGTATAGATCTCCAGGGAATGCAGCCCCAGCATTTT,CASSIDLQGMQPQHF
NA,TRBJ1-2,TRBD1,TRBV6-5,TGTGCCAGCAGTCCCACCCCAGGGGGCTATGGCTACACCTTC,CASSPTPGGYGYTF
NA,TRBJ2-4,NA,TRBV2,TGTGCCAGCGGGGACTGGGAAAACATTCAGTACTTC,CASGDWENIQYF
NA,TRBJ2-5,TRBD1,TRBV3-1/TRBV3-2,TGTGCCAGCAGCCACCACGGGGCACAGGGGGTATTGGAGACCCAGTACTTC,CASSHHGAQGVLETQYF
NA,TRBJ2-7,TRBD2,TRBV4-1,TGCGCCAGCAGCCAAGTCCCTAGCGGTTACGAGCAGTACTTC,CASSQVPSGYEQYF
once,TRBJ2-2,NA,TRBV7-9,TGTGCCAGCAGCTTAGTAGGGGGGGGAGGGACCGGGGAGCTGTTTTTT,CASSLVGGGGTGELFF
NA,TRBJ2-1,NA,TRBV21-1,TGTGCCAGCAGCAAAGGGCGGGCGGGCGCCTACAATGAGCAGTTCTTC,CASSKGRAGAYNEQFF
NA,TRBJ2-3,TRBD1,TRBV5-1,TGCGCCAGCAGTGGACAGGGCACAGATACGCAGTATTTT,CASSGQGTDTQYF
NA,TRBJ2-1,NA,TRBV29-1,TGCAGCGTTGAAAGGCAGGGAAGTTACAATGAGCAGTTCTTC,CSVERQGSYNEQFF
NA,TRBJ1-3,NA,TRBV21-1,TGTGCCAGCAGCAAAAAGAGGGACTACTCTGGAAACACCATATATTTT,CASSKKRDYSGNTIYF
NA,TRBJ1-2,NA,TRBV24-1,TGTGCCACCAGTTATGGCCCCGGAATTCTCCGACAGCCCTGGTGGGGCTACACCTTC,CATSYGPGILRQPWWGYTF
NA,TRBJ1-5,TRBD1,TRBV27,TGTGCCAGCAGTAGATCCGGGACAGGGGATTTCCAGCCCCAGCATTTT,CASSRSGTGDFQPQHF
NA,TRBJ1-2,TRBD1,TRBV4-1,TGCGCCAGCAGACAAGGACAGGCCATAAACTATGGCTACACCTTC,CASRQGQAINYGYTF
NA,TRBJ2-2,NA,TRBV21-1,TGTGCCAGCAGCAAGGACAGGGGAAGAACCGCCGGGGAGCTGTTTTTT,CASSKDRGRTAGELFF
NA,TRBJ2-5,TRBD1,TRBV20-1,TGCAGTGCTAGTGGACAGGGGGCCGGTGAGACCCAGTACTTC,CSASGQGAGETQYF
NA,TRBJ2-1,TRBD2,TRBV9,TGTGCCAGCAGCCCGCGGGGGTCGGAGGGCAATGAGCAGTTCTTC,CASSPRGSEGNEQFF
NA,TRBJ2-1,NA,TRBV12-3/TRBV12-4,TGTGCCAGCAGTTTAGGCCGGCAGAATGAGCAGTTCTTC,CASSLGRQNEQFF
NA,TRBJ1-2,NA,TRBV29-1,TGCAGCGTGACCCATGGCTATGGCTACACCTTC,CSVTHGYGYTF
NA,TRBJ2-7,TRBD1,TRBV7-2,TGTGCCAGCAGCTCCGGACAGGCCCCCTACGAGCAGTACTTC,CASSSGQAPYEQYF
NA,TRBJ1-1,NA,TRBV4-2,TGTGCCAGCAGCCAAGCGGGGCGGATTGAAGCTTTCTTT,CASSQAGRIEAFF
NA,TRBJ2-5,TRBD2,TRBV5-6,TGTGCCAGCAGCCCCGGGACTAGCGGGGGGGCGGAGACCCAGTACTTC,CASSPGTSGGAETQYF
NA,TRBJ1-3,NA,TRBV4-1,TGCGCCAGCAGCCAAGACAACCTGCGCGCCGTTGGTGGAAACACCATATATTTT,CASSQDNLRAVGGNTIYF
NA,TRBJ2-7,NA,TRBV10-2,TGCGCCAGCAGTGAGTCTGGCCGGGATCCCTACGAGCAGTACTTC,CASSESGRDPYEQYF
NA,TRBJ1-1,NA,TRBV30,TGTGCCTGGAGTGTACAGGTCTCGGCTGAAGCTTTCTTT,CAWSVQVSAEAFF
NA,TRBJ2-3,TRBD2,TRBV7-2,TGTGCCAGCAGCCCAGGGACTAGCGGGGGGACCATAGATACGCAGTATTTT,CASSPGTSGGTIDTQYF
NA,TRBJ2-1,NA,TRBV9,TGTGCCAGCAGCGTAGTCGGGGCACAGTACAATGAGCAGTTCTTC,CASSVVGAQYNEQFF
NA,TRBJ2-7,NA,TRBV27,TGTGCCAGCAGTTTAAACCGGTACGAGCAGTACTTC,CASSLNRYEQYF
NA,TRBJ2-7,NA,TRBV10-3,TGTGCCTCGGGGAACTACGAGCAGTACTTC,CASGNYEQYF
NA,TRBJ2-1,NA,TRBV5-4,TGTGCCAGCAGCTTGGGACTAGACTCCTACAATGAGCAGTTCTTC,CASSLGLDSYNEQFF
NA,TRBJ1-6,TRBD1,TRBV29-1,TGCAGCGTTCAGGACAGGGCGAATTCACCCCTCCACTTT,CSVQDRANSPLHF
NA,TRBJ2-3,NA,TRBV5-1,TGCGCCAGCAGCCCGAGGACCGGGCGAGAAGATACGCAGTATTTT,CASSPRTGREDTQYF
NA,TRBJ2-3,NA,TRBV12-3/TRBV12-4,TGTGCCAGCAGTTTAGCGCGATATGATACGCAGTATTTT,CASSLARYDTQYF
NA,TRBJ1-5,NA,TRBV9,TGTGCCAGCAGCCGAGGACAATATAGCAATCAGCCCCAGCATTTT,CASSRGQYSNQPQHF
NA,TRBJ2-1,TRBD1,TRBV10-1,TGCGCCAGCAGTGAGTCGAGGGGGCTAAAGTTCTTC,CASSESRGLKFF
once,TRBJ1-2,NA,TRBV19,TGTGCCAGTAGTATAGACATTGGCTACACCTTC,CASSIDIGYTF
NA,TRBJ2-7,TRBD2,TRBV7-9,TGTGCCAGCAGCTTAGCGGGAGGGTTTGGTGAGCAGTACTTC,CASSLAGGFGEQYF
NA,TRBJ1-4,TRBD1,TRBV4-3,TGCGCCAGCAGCCAAGAACGCCCGTATCGAGGGACAGAGCATGAAAAACTGTTTTTT,CASSQERPYRGTEHEKLFF